The sequence of this TCR beta chain was determined in a study of OX40 agonist ivuxolimab in advanced cancers. Whole-study context: With ivuxolimab, an agonistic anti-OX40 (CD134) antibody, patients were treated. Those enrolled were approximately 87% male, with a mean age of around 55 years and ages from roughly 20 to 85.

As to this clone: The antigen is not known.

TCRdb's table, derived via immunoSEQ multiplex PCR, lists solely in-frame clones and lacks some. The data contain approximately 89,000 clones, just over 90% of them singletons. Regarding the study as a whole: On average, CD8+ T cells had more expanded clones than CD4+.

CDR1 is KGHSH, CDR2 LQKENI, per germline. Trimming stripped 3 bases from V and 3 bases from J, with 11 bases between. CDR3 length: 14 residues. V is TRBV18 and J is TRBJ2-5; D is perhaps TRBD1 or TRBD2 (5 bases each). The sequencing here drew on CD4+ or CD8+ T cells sorted from blood, taken in a trial of the OX40 agonist ivuxolimab. The clonotype comes from an adult with an advanced solid tumor such as melanoma, head and neck, liver or kidney cancer. As DNA, the CDR3 is TGTGCCAGCTCACCCTATGAGGGGAAAGAGACCCAGTACTTC. It translates to CASSPYEGKETQYF.